This T cell receptor (beta chain) originates from a study of blood T cell repertoires in COVID-19. Study information: Acute-phase and convalescent COVID-19 samples originated in the United States, Italy and Spain.

Original data processing: Amplification of reference gene primers was used by the study to estimate nucleated cell counts. Data came from immunoSEQ multiplex PCR; TCRdb stores just in-frame clones and leaves some out. V, J and clone size derive from that table, while D and trimming were established from the DNA sequence. The sample consists of 200,000 to 250,000 clones, under 90% of them appearing once. Trimming left V 4 bases short and J 3 bases short, with 18 bases between. There are 17 residues in the CDR3. CDR1 and CDR2 from the germline V gene are SGHVS and FQNEAQ. This clone was seen only once. This receptor was obtained from a woman of 80 years or more with COVID-19, enrolled during active disease. Sequences were obtained from peripheral blood. The V gene is TRBV7-8, the J gene TRBJ1-4, with D perhaps TRBD1 (5 bases). The chain's CDR3 is CASSSPSGTAANEKLFF. In DNA form, the CDR3 reads TGTGCCAGCAGCTCCCCCTCAGGGACTGCGGCTAATGAAAAACTGTTTTTT. The variable domain in full, with the rest retrieved from reference TRBV7-8 and TRBJ1-4, is GAGVSQSPRYKVAKRGQDVALRCDPISGHVSLFWYQQALGQGPEFLTYFQNEAQLDKSGLPSDRFFAERPEGSVSTLKIQRTQQEDSAVYLCASSSPSGTAANEKLFFGSGTQLSVL.